These 18 T cell receptor beta chains share one sample of origin, sequenced in a study of OX40 agonist ivuxolimab in advanced cancers. TCRdb's table, derived via immunoSEQ multiplex PCR, lists solely in-frame clones and lacks some. The data show about 76,000 clones, around 86% seen once. The source was CD4+ or CD8+ T cells sorted from blood, collected in a trial of the OX40 agonist ivuxolimab. The source is an adult with an advanced solid tumor such as melanoma, head and neck, liver or kidney cancer.

This chain joins TRBV7-2 and TRBJ1-1; the D is unclear. V lost 1 base, J lost 8 bases, and 11 bases lay in between. Germline CDR1 and CDR2: SGHTA and FQGNSA. The CDR3 runs to 13 residues. CDR3 region: CASSLVWVGEAFF. The CDR3 nucleotides are TGTGCCAGCAGCTTAGTTTGGGTCGGAGAAGCTTTCTTT.

The chain combines TRBV4-2 with TRBJ2-2, with 10 nucleotides matching TRBD1. The CDR3 runs to 17 residues. Looked up from germline, CDR1 is LGHNA and CDR2 is YNFKEQ. V dropped 1 base and J dropped 6; count of bases not matched to a gene: 8. CDR3 sequence: CASSQVKTGGLSGELFF. CDR3 nucleotide sequence: TGTGCCAGCAGCCAAGTTAAGACAGGGGGCCTATCCGGGGAGCTGTTTTTT.

The rearrangement links TRBV7-9 to TRBJ2-7; D is unclear. CDR1 is SEHNR, CDR2 FQNEAQ, per germline (reference sequence). CDR3 length: 11 amino acids. Trimming left V 5 bases short and J 4 bases short, with 6 bases between. The CDR3 region is CASSKSYEQYF. CDR3 DNA: TGTGCCAGCAGCAAAAGTTACGAGCAGTACTTC.

The J gene is TRBJ1-1, the V gene TRBV30; D is undetermined. The CDR3 length is 19 residues. The germline V and J ends were trimmed by 2 bases and 6 bases, with 31 bases remaining between them. Germline V gives CDR1 GTSNPN, CDR2 SVGIG (reference sequence). In nucleotides, the CDR3 is TGTGCCTGGAGTATGGGGTTTTCGGGCTTTCAGCTAAAAGCATCTGAAGCTTTCTTT. Its protein product is CAWSMGFSGFQLKASEAFF.

The J gene is TRBJ1-1, the V gene TRBV19, with D unresolved. This CDR3 contains 13 residues. In germline, CDR1 is LNHDA, CDR2 SQIVND (reference sequence). Trimming stripped 4 bases from V and 0 bases from J, with 6 bases between. This CDR3 is CASSTQLNTEAFF. DNA of the CDR3: TGTGCCAGTAGTACCCAATTGAACACTGAAGCTTTCTTT.

V is TRBV14 and J is TRBJ2-7; D is uncertain. The CDR3 is 15 residues long. V was trimmed by 1 base and J by 5 bases, leaving 15 bases between them. CDR1 and CDR2 (germline): SGHDN, FVKESK. CDR3 sequence: CASSQGRRPTNEQYF. The CDR3 coding sequence is TGTGCCAGCAGCCAAGGTCGCAGACCAACCAACGAGCAGTACTTC.

The DNA for the CDR3 is TGTGCCAGCTCGCTTAACAATGAGCAGTTCTTC. This sequence encodes CASSLNNEQFF. V is TRBV25-1 and J is TRBJ2-1; D is uncertain. The V and J ends lost 8 bases and 5 bases respectively, with 7 bases between them. CDR3 length: 11 amino acids. From germline, CDR1 is MGHDK and CDR2 SYGVNS.

The CDR3 is CASSSGTGFSNQPQHF. The CDR3 DNA reads as TGTGCCAGCAGCTCTGGGACAGGGTTTAGCAATCAGCCCCAGCATTTT. This chain links TRBV28 with TRBJ1-5, with 9 positions matching TRBD1. CDR3 size: 16 residues. Germline V gene sequence: CDR1 MDHEN, CDR2 SYDVKM. V lost 6 bases to trimming and J lost 0 bases; unmatched junction nucleotides: 6.

V is TRBV7-6 and J is TRBJ2-5; no clear D. CDR3 length: 13 residues. V dropped 3 bases and J dropped 4 bases, with 9 bases sitting between them. CDR1 is SGHVS and CDR2 is FNYEAQ in the germline V gene. CDR3: CASSFRDGETQYF. The CDR3 DNA follows: TGTGCCAGCAGCTTTAGAGACGGAGAGACCCAGTACTTC.

The J gene is TRBJ1-1, the V gene TRBV7-2; unclear D gene. Germline V gene data show CDR1 as SGHTA and CDR2 as FQGNSA. Trimming cost V 3 bases and J 3 bases, with 11 bases left between them. There are 14 residues in the CDR3. CDR3 region: CASSLAGFDTEAFF. CDR3 nucleotides: TGTGCCAGCAGCTTGGCGGGGTTTGACACTGAAGCTTTCTTT.

This clone was seen just once. The chain employs TRBV11-2 and TRBJ2-4, with D unresolved. Trimming stripped 0 bases from V and 13 bases from J, with 13 bases between. The CDR3 is 13 amino acids. Looked up from germline, CDR1 is SGHAT and CDR2 is FQNNGV. CDR3 sequence: CASSLELGVGQYF. The CDR3 region has the DNA TGTGCCAGCAGCTTAGAACTCGGAGTAGGCCAGTACTTC. Combining the CDR3 with reference TRBV11-2 and TRBJ2-4 gives the whole variable domain EAGVAQSPRYKIIEKRQSVAFWCNPISGHATLYWYQQILGQGPKLLIQFQNNGVVDDSQLPKDRFSAERLKGVDSTLKIQPAKLEDSAVYLCASSLELGVGQYFGAGTRLSVL.

This clone was found a few times. J is TRBJ1-1 and V is TRBV20-1, with no clear D. Trimming cost V 3 bases and J 10 bases, with 9 bases left between them. Germline V gives CDR1 DFQATT, CDR2 SNEGSKA (reference sequence). The CDR3 has 10 amino acids. The CDR3 is CSARREGAFF. The CDR3 coding sequence is TGCAGTGCTAGGCGGGAAGGAGCTTTCTTT.

The V gene is TRBV12-2, the J gene TRBJ2-5; the table's D call of TRBD2 was not tested on the DNA. TRBV12-2 is a recognized pseudogene. The CDR3 spans 15 residues. CDR3 nucleotides: TGTGCAAGTCGCTTAGATAGTGCAATCCAAGAGACCCAGTACTTC. This gives the protein CASRLDSAIQETQYF.

The V call is TRBV6-6, the J call TRBJ1-1; D is unclear. Trimming shortened V by 0 bases and J by 4 bases, and 9 bases separated the two germline ends. Germline V CDR1 and CDR2: MNHNY, SVGAGI (reference sequence). The CDR3 has 14 amino acids. The DNA for the CDR3 is TGTGCCAGCAGTTACTCGAACTTGGGCACTGAAGCTTTCTTT. Encoded protein: CASSYSNLGTEAFF.

The CDR3 sequence is CASSTSGKGSNFGQPQHF. In DNA, the CDR3 is TGTGCCAGCAGCACGTCAGGGAAAGGGAGTAATTTCGGTCAGCCCCAGCATTTT. The rearrangement links TRBV9 to TRBJ1-5; a possible D gene is TRBD1 (5 bases). Deletions cut 4 bases from V and 6 bases from J, with 26 bases between. The CDR3 runs 18 residues. Germline V gives CDR1 SGDLS, CDR2 YYNGEE. The full variable domain, rest sourced from reference TRBV9 and TRBJ1-5, is DSGVTQTPKHLITATGQRVTLRCSPRSGDLSVYWYQQSLDQGLQFLIQYYNGEERAKGNILERFSAQQFPDLHSELNLSSLELGDSALYFCASSTSGKGSNFGQPQHFGDGTRLSIL.

This rearrangement joins TRBV7-9 to TRBJ1-2, with D uncertain. Germline-derived CDR1 and CDR2 are SEHNR and FQNEAQ (reference sequence). This CDR3 has 12 amino acids. The CDR3 DNA reads as TGTGCACACGGAGGGCGTGACTATGGCTACACCTTC. It specifies CAHGGRDYGYTF.

The chain is built from TRBV7-2 and TRBJ1-1; D gene unclear. V was cut by 1 base and J by 1 base, with 4 bases left in between. The CDR3 runs to 13 residues. The germline V gene has CDR1 SGHTA and CDR2 FQGNSA. The CDR3 nucleotides are TGTGCCAGCAGCTTAGAAAGGAACACTGAAGCTTTCTTT. Its protein product is CASSLERNTEAFF.

This chain links TRBV11-2 with TRBJ2-3, with TRBD1 identical over 7 bases. Germline CDR1 reads SGHAT; CDR2 reads FQNNGV. The CDR3 sequence is 14 residues long. J lost 4 bases, V lost 2 bases, and 3 bases had no gene match. CDR3 residues: CASSLFQGADTQYF. The CDR3 nucleotides read TGTGCCAGCAGCTTATTCCAGGGGGCAGATACGCAGTATTTT.